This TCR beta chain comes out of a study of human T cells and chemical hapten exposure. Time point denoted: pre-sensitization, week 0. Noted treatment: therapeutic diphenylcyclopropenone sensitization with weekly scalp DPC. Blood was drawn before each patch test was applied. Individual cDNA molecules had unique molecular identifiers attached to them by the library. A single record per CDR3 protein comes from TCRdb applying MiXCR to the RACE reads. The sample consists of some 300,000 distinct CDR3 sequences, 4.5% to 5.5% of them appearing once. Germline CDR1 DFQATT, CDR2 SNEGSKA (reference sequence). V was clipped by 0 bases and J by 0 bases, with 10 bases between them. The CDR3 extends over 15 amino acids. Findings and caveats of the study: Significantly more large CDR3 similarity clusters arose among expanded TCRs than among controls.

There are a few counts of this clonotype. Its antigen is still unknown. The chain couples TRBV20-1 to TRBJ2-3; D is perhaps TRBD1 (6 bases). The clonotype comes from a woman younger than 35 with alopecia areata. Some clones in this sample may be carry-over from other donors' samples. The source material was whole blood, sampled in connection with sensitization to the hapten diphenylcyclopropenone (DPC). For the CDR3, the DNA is TGCAGTGCTAGAGATCATGGACAGAGCACAGATACGCAGTATTTT. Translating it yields CSARDHGQSTDTQYF.